The 24 T cell receptor beta chains below all came from one sample that was sequenced in a study of radiation and T cells in renal cell carcinoma. Measured with immunoSEQ multiplex PCR; TCRdb has only the in-frame clones, and not every one. The sample holds tens of thousands of clones, around 78% seen once. Documented time point: baseline pretreatment blood. Treatment here: 15 Gy SBRT to primary tumor, nephrectomy 4 weeks later. Sequenced material: blood, taken from a patient whose treatment included radiotherapy and nephrectomy. Every receptor here comes from a man aged 60-69 years with renal cell carcinoma.

This clone is a singleton in its sample. This chain uses TRBV6-1 with TRBJ1-5; no reliable D call. The V and J ends lost 1 base and 5 bases respectively, with 12 bases between them. This CDR3 has 15 amino acids. Germline V gene sequence: CDR1 MNHNS, CDR2 SASEGT. In DNA, the CDR3 is TGTGCCAGCAGTGAAGTAAGGGCCATTTATCAGCCCCAGCATTTT. Translation gives CASSEVRAIYQPQHF.

This clone turned up a few times. The chain combines TRBV5-1 with TRBJ2-7, with TRBD1 matching 7 bases. Germline-derived CDR1 and CDR2 are SGHRS and YFSETQ. J gave up 0 bases and V 2 bases, and 5 bases lay outside the gene matches. The CDR3 is 15 amino acids. The CDR3 loop reads CASSLSGGSSYEQYF. CDR3 sequence (DNA): TGCGCCAGCAGCTTATCAGGGGGAAGCTCCTACGAGCAGTACTTC.

The chain employs TRBV5-1 and TRBJ2-3; D call uncertain. From germline, CDR1 is SGHRS and CDR2 YFSETQ. CDR3 size: 13 residues. V was trimmed by 1 base and J by 3 bases, leaving 6 bases between them. The CDR3 coding sequence is TGCGCCAGCAGCTTGAAGGTGACAGATACGCAGTATTTT. Translated: CASSLKVTDTQYF.

V gene TRBV7-9 combines with J gene TRBJ2-1; TRBD2 matches 14 bases. The CDR3 runs to 19 residues. The germline V gene encodes CDR1 SEHNR and CDR2 FQNEAQ (reference sequence). The ends lost 5 bases at V and 3 bases at J; junction bases unmatched: 12. CDR3: CASSPRTSGGLWDYNEQFF. CDR3 nucleotide sequence: TGTGCCAGCAGCCCGAGGACTAGCGGGGGGCTATGGGACTACAATGAGCAGTTCTTC.

The V call is TRBV6-5, the J call TRBJ2-1; 7 bases line up with TRBD1. Looked up from germline, CDR1 is MNHEY and CDR2 is SVGAGI. With 0 bases clipped from V and 4 bases from J, the junction kept 3 bases outside the gene matches. The CDR3 runs 15 residues. DNA of the CDR3: TGTGCCAGCAGTTACTCCCCGGACAGGTACAATGAGCAGTTCTTC. This gives the protein CASSYSPDRYNEQFF.

Written as DNA, the CDR3 is TGTGCCAGCAGCTTAGACAGGGTAGATACGCAGTATTTT. It translates to CASSLDRVDTQYF. This chain joins TRBV7-9 and TRBJ2-3; tentatively, D is TRBD1 (6 bases). V was trimmed by 1 base and J by 5 bases, leaving 7 bases between them. The germline V gene encodes CDR1 SEHNR and CDR2 FQNEAQ (reference sequence). The length of the CDR3 is 13 residues. The variable domain in full, with the rest retrieved from reference TRBV7-9 and TRBJ2-3, is DTGVSQNPRHKITKRGQNVTFRCDPISEHNRLYWYRQTLGQGPEFLTYFQNEAQLEKSRLLSDRFSAERPKGSFSTLEIQRTEQGDSAMYLCASSLDRVDTQYFGPGTRLTVL.

The rearrangement links TRBV5-1 to TRBJ1-2, with D unresolved. V was cut by 2 bases and J by 8 bases, with 16 bases left in between. The germline CDR1 and CDR2 sequences are SGHRS and YFSETQ. This CDR3 region has 14 residues. CDR3 sequence reads: CASSFSTSAEGYTF. In DNA, the CDR3 is TGCGCCAGCAGCTTCTCTACTTCTGCTGAGGGCTACACCTTC.

Only a few counts were recorded for this clone. The V gene is TRBV27, the J gene TRBJ1-1; 8 nucleotides agree with TRBD1. The CDR3 is 13 residues long. Germline V gene lookup returns CDR1 MNHEY and CDR2 SMNVEV (reference sequence). After removal of 3 bases from V and 6 bases from J, the junction contained 3 bases not matched to a gene. The CDR3 DNA is TGTGCCAGCAGTTTCATACAGGGGGCTGAAGCTTTCTTT. Its translation is CASSFIQGAEAFF.

V usage is TRBV18 and J usage is TRBJ2-3; D gene ambiguous. With 2 bases removed from V and 0 bases from J, the gap between germline ends came to 15 bases. This CDR3 spans 17 amino acids. Germline-derived CDR1 and CDR2 are KGHSH and LQKENI. CDR3 nucleotide sequence: TGTGCCAGCTCACCATTCGGGTATGGATCTAGCACAGATACGCAGTATTTT. This translates into CASSPFGYGSSTDTQYF.

The rearrangement uses TRBV19 and TRBJ2-1; no reliable D call. The CDR3 runs 14 residues. V was pared by 1 base and J by 0 bases, with 4 bases between. CDR1 is LNHDA and CDR2 is SQIVND in the germline V gene (reference sequence). The CDR3 protein is CASSIVRSYNEQFF. For the CDR3, the DNA is TGTGCCAGTAGTATAGTACGCTCCTACAATGAGCAGTTCTTC. Complete variable domain (other parts from reference TRBV19 and TRBJ2-1): DGGITQSPKYLFRKEGQNVTLSCEQNLNHDAMYWYRQDPGQGLRLIYYSQIVNDFQKGDIAEGYSVSREKKESFPLTVTSAQKNPTAFYLCASSIVRSYNEQFFGPGTRLTVL.

The J gene is TRBJ2-1, the V gene TRBV7-4, with 7 nucleotides matching TRBD1. This CDR3 is built from 15 residues. Germline CDR1 is SGHVT and CDR2 is SQSDAQ. V lost 3 bases to trimming and J lost 0 bases; unmatched junction nucleotides: 2. CDR3 sequence: CASSFQGVSYNEQFF. CDR3 bases: TGTGCCAGCAGCTTTCAGGGGGTCTCCTACAATGAGCAGTTCTTC.

This clone was seen a few times. The chain recombines TRBV4-1 with TRBJ2-2, with TRBD1 identical over 9 bases. Germline lookup yields CDR1 MGHRA and CDR2 YSYEKL. V gave up 1 base and J gave up 4 bases; unmatched junction bases: 4. The CDR3 sequence is 16 residues long. The CDR3 here is CASSQGDRVGTGELFF. The CDR3 region has the DNA TGCGCCAGCAGCCAAGGGGACAGGGTGGGCACCGGGGAGCTGTTTTTT.

This clone appeared a single time. V and J are TRBV5-4 and TRBJ2-7; TRBD1 matches 7 bases. This CDR3 is built from 14 residues. Per germline, CDR1 SGHNT and CDR2 YYREEE (reference sequence). Trimming cost V 2 bases and J 2 bases; bases outside gene matches: 4. The CDR3 loop reads CASSLDRAPYEQYV. CDR3 DNA sequence: TGTGCCAGCAGCTTAGACAGGGCCCCCTACGAGCAGTACGTC.

The CDR3 spells CAISEAGEQFF. CDR3 in DNA: TGTGCCATCAGTGAGGCTGGTGAGCAGTTCTTC. V is TRBV10-3 and J is TRBJ2-1; D unclear. CDR1 is ENHRY, CDR2 SYGVKD, per germline. CDR3 length: 11 residues. The V gene lost 2 bases and the J gene lost 9 bases, with 5 bases spanning the gap.

The chain couples TRBV7-9 to TRBJ1-1; the D gene is possibly TRBD1 (5 bases). This CDR3 comprises 16 residues. V was pared by 1 base and J by 6 bases, with 18 bases between. Germline values: CDR1 SEHNR, CDR2 FQNEAQ (reference sequence). CDR3 in DNA: TGTGCCAGCAGCTTAGGCCAGCTCACTCTGGGGGCTGAAGCTTTCTTT. Translated, it gives CASSLGQLTLGAEAFF.

In its sample, this clone was seen a few times. V and J are TRBV25-1 and TRBJ1-3; tentative D call: TRBD1 (6 bases). The germline V and J ends were trimmed by 5 bases and 3 bases, with 8 bases remaining between them. The CDR3 sequence is 13 residues long. Per the germline V gene, CDR1 is MGHDK and CDR2 is SYGVNS. DNA of the CDR3: TGTGCCAGCAGTACAGGGATTGGAAACACCATATATTTT. It encodes CASSTGIGNTIYF. The full variable domain, in which reference TRBV25-1 and TRBJ1-3 provide the parts outside the CDR3, is EADIYQTPRYLVIGTGKKITLECSQTMGHDKMYWYQQDPGMELHLIHYSYGVNSTEKGDLSSESTVSRIRTEHFPLTLESARPSHTSQYLCASSTGIGNTIYFGEGSWLTVV.

The chain employs TRBV5-4 and TRBJ2-2, with 11 bases fitting TRBD2. The germline V gene encodes CDR1 SGHNT and CDR2 YYREEE (reference sequence). CDR3 length: 17 residues. With V trimmed by 0 bases and J by 1 base, 2 bases remained unmatched. CDR3 loop: CASSLGGTSGNTGELFF. CDR3 bases: TGTGCCAGCAGCTTGGGGGGGACTAGCGGGAACACCGGGGAGCTGTTTTTT.

This clone was detected only once. V usage is TRBV10-1 and J usage is TRBJ1-3; no clear D gene. V was cut by 3 bases and J by 0 bases, with 9 bases left in between. Per germline, CDR1 WNHNN and CDR2 SYGVQD (reference sequence). The CDR3 loop spans 15 amino acids. The CDR3 coding sequence is TGCGCCAGCAGTGAAGACGGTTTCTCTGGAAACACCATATATTTT. Its protein product is CASSEDGFSGNTIYF.

The gene calls are TRBV19 and TRBJ1-3; D ambiguous. With 7 bases removed from V and 0 bases from J, the gap between germline ends came to 19 bases. Germline V lookup: CDR1 LNHDA, CDR2 SQIVND (reference sequence). This CDR3 spans 17 amino acids. CDR3: CASTPPLYGVSGNTIYF. CDR3 nucleotide sequence: TGTGCCAGTACCCCCCCCCTCTACGGCGTCTCTGGAAACACCATATATTTT. The entire variable domain, with the rest obtained from reference TRBV19 and TRBJ1-3, is as follows: DGGITQSPKYLFRKEGQNVTLSCEQNLNHDAMYWYRQDPGQGLRLIYYSQIVNDFQKGDIAEGYSVSREKKESFPLTVTSAQKNPTAFYLCASTPPLYGVSGNTIYFGEGSWLTVV.

The chain recombines TRBV5-1 with TRBJ2-3; tentatively, D is TRBD1 (6 bases). The V gene lost 5 bases and the J gene lost 6 bases, with 19 bases spanning the gap. Per the germline V gene, CDR1 is SGHRS and CDR2 is YFSETQ. The CDR3 extends over 15 amino acids. The CDR3, as DNA: TGCGCCAGCAGTGGAGGCTCGGTAGGGGGTGATACGCAGTATTTT. The encoded protein is CASSGGSVGGDTQYF.

This CDR3 reads CASGYGYTF. CDR3 bases: TGTGCCAGCGGCTATGGCTACACCTTC. The gene calls are TRBV28 and TRBJ1-2, with D hard to call. CDR1 MDHEN and CDR2 SYDVKM come from the germline V gene. CDR3 size: 9 residues. V gave up 8 bases and J gave up 4 bases, with 2 bases separating them.

The rearrangement joins TRBV7-8 to TRBJ1-2; D is perhaps TRBD1 (5 bases). V gave up 5 bases and J gave up 4 bases, with 11 bases separating them. CDR3 length equals 13 residues. Germline values: CDR1 SGHVS, CDR2 FQNEAQ. This CDR3 is CASSKRQLYGYTF. CDR3 DNA sequence: TGTGCCAGCAGCAAAAGACAGCTCTATGGCTACACCTTC.

The chain is built from TRBV23-1 and TRBJ1-2, with D uncertain. TRBV23-1 is annotated as an ORF whose role is uncertain. Trimming took 5 bases from V and 7 from J, leaving 14 bases between them. The CDR3 spans 13 residues. The CDR3 DNA reads as TGCGCCAGCAGTACTGAGGGTCGAAGTGGCTACACCTTC. It yields the protein CASSTEGRSGYTF.

J is TRBJ1-1 and V is TRBV2; 7 bases fit TRBD1. The CDR3 runs to 14 residues. V was pared by 6 bases and J by 0 bases, with 4 bases of the junction left unmatched. Looked up from germline, CDR1 is SNHLY and CDR2 is FYNNEI. The chain's CDR3 is CASRLGTVNTEAFF. CDR3 DNA sequence: TGTGCCAGCAGACTGGGGACAGTGAACACTGAAGCTTTCTTT.